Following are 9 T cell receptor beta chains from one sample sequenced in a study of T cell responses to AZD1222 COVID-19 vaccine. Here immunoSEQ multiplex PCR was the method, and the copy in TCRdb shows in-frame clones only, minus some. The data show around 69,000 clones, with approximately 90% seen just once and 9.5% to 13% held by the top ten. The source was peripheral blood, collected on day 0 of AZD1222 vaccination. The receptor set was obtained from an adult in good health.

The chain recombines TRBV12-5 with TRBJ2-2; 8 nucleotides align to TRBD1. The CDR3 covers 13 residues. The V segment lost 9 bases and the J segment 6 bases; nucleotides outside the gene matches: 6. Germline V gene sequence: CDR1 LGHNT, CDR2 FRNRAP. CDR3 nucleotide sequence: TGTGCTAGACAGGGGGACCCTCCCGGGGAGCTGTTTTTT. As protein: CARQGDPPGELFF.

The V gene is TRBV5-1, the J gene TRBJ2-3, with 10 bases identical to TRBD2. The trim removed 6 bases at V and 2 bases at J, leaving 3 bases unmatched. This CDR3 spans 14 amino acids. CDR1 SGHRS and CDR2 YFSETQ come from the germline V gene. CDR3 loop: CASKGTSDTDTQYF. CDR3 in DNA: TGCGCCAGCAAGGGGACTAGCGACACAGATACGCAGTATTTT. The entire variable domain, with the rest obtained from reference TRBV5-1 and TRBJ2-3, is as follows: KAGVTQTPRYLIKTRGQQVTLSCSPISGHRSVSWYQQTPGQGLQFLFEYFSETQRNKGNFPGRFSGRQFSNSRSEMNVSTLELGDSALYLCASKGTSDTDTQYFGPGTRLTVL.

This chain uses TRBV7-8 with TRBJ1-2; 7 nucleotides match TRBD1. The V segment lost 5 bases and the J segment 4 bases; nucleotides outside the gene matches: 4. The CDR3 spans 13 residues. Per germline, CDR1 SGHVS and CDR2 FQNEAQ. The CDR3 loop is CASSPWDSYGYTF. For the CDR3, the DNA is TGTGCCAGCAGCCCATGGGACAGCTATGGCTACACCTTC. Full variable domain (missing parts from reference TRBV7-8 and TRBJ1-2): GAGVSQSPRYKVAKRGQDVALRCDPISGHVSLFWYQQALGQGPEFLTYFQNEAQLDKSGLPSDRFFAERPEGSVSTLKIQRTQQEDSAVYLCASSPWDSYGYTFGSGTRLTVV.

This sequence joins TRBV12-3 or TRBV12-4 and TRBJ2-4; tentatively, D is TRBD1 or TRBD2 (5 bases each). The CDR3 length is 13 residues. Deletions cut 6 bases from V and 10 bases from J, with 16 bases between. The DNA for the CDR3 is TGTGCCAGCAGCTCGGGACGGGCCGGGATTCAGTACTTC. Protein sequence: CASSSGRAGIQYF.

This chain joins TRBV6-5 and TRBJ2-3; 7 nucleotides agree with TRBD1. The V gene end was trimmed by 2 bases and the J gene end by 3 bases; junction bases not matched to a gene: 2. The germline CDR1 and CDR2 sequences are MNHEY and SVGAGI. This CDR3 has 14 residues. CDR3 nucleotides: TGTGCCAGCAGTTACCAGACAGGGACAGATACGCAGTATTTT. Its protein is CASSYQTGTDTQYF.

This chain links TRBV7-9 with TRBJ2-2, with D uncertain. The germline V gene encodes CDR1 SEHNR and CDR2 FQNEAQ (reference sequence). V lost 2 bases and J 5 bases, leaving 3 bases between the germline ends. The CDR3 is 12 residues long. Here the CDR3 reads CASSLRTGELFF. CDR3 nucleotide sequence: TGTGCCAGCAGCTTACGTACCGGGGAGCTGTTTTTT.

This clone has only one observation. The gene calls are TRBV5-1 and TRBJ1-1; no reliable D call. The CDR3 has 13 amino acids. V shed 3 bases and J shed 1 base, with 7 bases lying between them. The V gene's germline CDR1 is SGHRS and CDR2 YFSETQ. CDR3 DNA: TGCGCCAGCAGCTCCTTAACGAACACTGAAGCTTTCTTT. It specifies CASSSLTNTEAFF.

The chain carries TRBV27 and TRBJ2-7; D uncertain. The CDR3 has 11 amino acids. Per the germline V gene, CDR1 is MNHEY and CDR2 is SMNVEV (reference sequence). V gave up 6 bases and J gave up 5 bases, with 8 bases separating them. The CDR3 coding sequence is TGTGCCAGCAGACTCGACCACGAGCAGTACTTC. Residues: CASRLDHEQYF.

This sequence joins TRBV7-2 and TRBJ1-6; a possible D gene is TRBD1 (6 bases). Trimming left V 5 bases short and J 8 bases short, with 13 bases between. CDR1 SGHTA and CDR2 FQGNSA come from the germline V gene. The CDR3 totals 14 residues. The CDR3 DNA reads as TGTGCCAGCAGCGTACAGGGAGTTCATTCACCCCTCCACTTT. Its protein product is CASSVQGVHSPLHF.